The present T cell receptor beta chain was sequenced within a study of control samples from healthy donors and cancer patients (dated by TCRdb to the early 2020s). The receptor library was made with the immunoSEQ multiplex PCR assay. The table was pulled from immuneACCESS by TCRdb, which kept in-frame rearrangements only. Such tables lose some clones; where checked, under half of the loss comes from unresolved V genes, and the rest has no known cause. The sample table lists around 150,000 clones, around nine tenths of them with a count of one. Clones ranked in the top ten supply over 1.5% of the sample. As regards this clone: Its antigen target is currently unknown. Per-nucleotide qualities are absent, and no much larger clonotype sits a single base away.

The sequence was collected from a man between 18 and 35 years old in good health. The sequenced sample was blood.

CDR3 loop: CASSPMADTQYF. The DNA sequence is given as TGTGCCAGCAGCCCCATGGCAGATACGCAGTATTTT. The V gene is TRBV7-6 and the J gene is TRBJ2-3; the D gene lacks a confident call. CDR1 and CDR2 were assigned from the germline V gene as SGHVS and FNYEAQ. The CDR3 goes from the cysteine to the phenylalanine over 12 residues. Here the CDR3 DNA is all that survives: 36 bases in frame from base 1. V drops 5 bases and J drops 4 bases, leaving 7 bases in between.